The T cell receptor beta chain under discussion was sequenced for a study of tumor-infiltrating lymphocytes in primary liver carcinoma. Study-wide background: The patients included men and women who were aged 30 to 69 years. About 3.65 to 7.13 million productive TCRbeta reads were obtained from the samples, with similar numbers across tissue types.

Notes on the study in general: Pairs comparing tumor with adjacent tissue or blood overlapped less than pairs drawn from tumor regions.

TCR beta cDNA came from roughly 0.45 ug total RNA, primed with a constant-region primer. Libraries of TCR beta came from three nested multiplex PCR rounds with slightly modified ARM-PCR. The two initial PCR rounds, 9 to 11 cycles each, used TRBV1-TRBV30 forward and C-beta reverse primers. TCRdb ran MiXCR on the multiplex PCR reads and lists one entry per CDR3 protein. The data show 250,000 to 350,000 distinct CDR3 sequences, with roughly three fifths seen just once and approximately 17% held by the top ten. Germline V gene sequence: CDR1 SGHNT, CDR2 YENEEA. The CDR3 is 17 amino acids. This clonotype came up once. Its antigen is as yet unknown. A read error may account for a junction end that differs from germline. The study extracted blood RNA from unsorted whole blood and also extracted germline DNA. Around 4.1 milliliters of peripheral blood were collected before surgery.

Sequencing was carried out using peripheral blood. The sequence was collected from a woman younger than 45 with primary liver carcinoma and hepatitis B virus infection. The chain joins TRBV11-3 to TRBJ1-5; 9 bases fit TRBD1. CDR3 amino acids: CASSLVGTGPVDQPPHF. In DNA form, the CDR3 reads TGTGCTAGCAGTTTAGTAGGGACAGGGCCGGTGGATCAGCCCCCGCATTTT.